A selection of T cell receptor beta chains follows, all from one sample in a study of T cells in tuberculosis. TCRdb's copy holds only in-frame clones and misses some; the assay was immunoSEQ multiplex PCR. The table shows tens of thousands of clones, with more than 80% occurring only once. Source material: PBMCs. Receptor source: a donor aged 5 to 30 with latent tuberculosis or without tuberculosis infection. Some clones in this sample may be carry-over from other donors' samples. CDR3s leave out the opening cysteine and the closing phenylalanine or tryptophan.

ASSIILGQGPDTEAF TRBV19 15
ATQTGGARNTEAF TRBV28 13
ASSIDERTYEQY TRBV19 12
SVSGTSLLSDTQY TRBV29-1 13
ASTKGFGGNTIY TRBV6-5 12
ASRGTGVIWNTEAF TRBV5-8 14
ASSLFNIVLGYT TRBV7-2 12
ASSPTGRAGPSTVRQEQF TRBV5-1 18
ASKPSGPSYGYT TRBV27 12
ASSVSRDSNQPQH TRBV19 13
ASSIGTGMYT TRBV11-2 10
ASSTPTALQY TRBV28 10
ASSLANAGQGGHEQY TRBV5-1 15
ASSSGTGPNQPQH TRBV19 13
ASKQTTSGSGEQY TRBV2 13
ATSLKQNTEAF TRBV15 11
ASSSGTGLSYEQY TRBV5-8 13
ASSPPGTGAYEQY TRBV28 13
ASSLGRQGAETQH TRBV7-2 13
SVEETVNTGELF TRBV29-1 12
ASSGTGKLSYEQY TRBV5-1 13
ASSPSLTFEAF TRBV18 11
SGGDRYTGELF TRBV29-1 11
ASSEDVAYYGYT TRBV2 12
AISALRTGESYEQY TRBV10-3 14
ASSVVQGATYEQY TRBV9 13
ASSFRTSGTDTQY TRBV11-2 13
ASSWNRDIGNTQY TRBV5-1 13
ASRPIGNRGPSYGYT TRBV11-2 15
ASSNRGEFYEQY TRBV27 12
ASSPGATEAF TRBV2 10
ASSPTSVRGNEQF TRBV11-1 13
ASSDQDRGQTQPQH TRBV6-1 14